This T cell receptor beta chain was captured by sequencing in a study of identifying expanded T cells in peripheral blood. Broader study findings: Across healthy donors, higher total template counts meant significantly greater roughly two-week count variance.

Only in-frame clones appear in the TCRdb table, and some are missing; sequencing was by immunoSEQ multiplex PCR. The sample has 130,000 or so clones; 84% are singletons. During the collection period, no donor immune events like infections were recorded. Comments on this clone: The antigen is not known.

The CDR3 covers 16 residues. Germline loops: CDR1 SGHAT, CDR2 FQDESV (reference sequence). The V and J ends lost 0 bases and 1 base respectively, with 10 bases between them. This chain links TRBV11-1 with TRBJ1-3; D is undetermined. The sequence came from a person aged 18 to 70 in good health. The material sequenced was blood. In nucleotides, the CDR3 is TGTGCCAGCAGCTTAGCGGTGGCAGCTTCTGGAAACACCATATATTTT. It specifies CASSLAVAASGNTIYF.